This T cell receptor (beta chain) was identified in a study of radiotherapy plus CTLA-4 blockade in lung cancer (dated by TCRdb to 2016 to 2019). Notes on the research overall: Among the enrolled patients, 18% had an objective response, and 25% to 35% reached disease control.

Focal radiation therapy combined with CTLA-4 blockade (ipilimumab) was tested in patients with chemo-refractory metastatic non-small-cell lung cancer. About this clone: It lacks a known antigen. Within one base of it there is no much larger clone, and no base qualities were kept.

The library came from the immunoSEQ multiplex PCR assay. TCRdb limited this immuneACCESS table to in-frame rearrangements with V and J called. A share of clones is missing; checked studies link under half to unresolved V genes, and the rest is unexplained. The sample table lists under 15,000 clones, around 80% of them with a count of one. The top ten constitute over 25% of the sample. CDR1 and CDR2 were assigned from the germline V gene (reference sequence) as MNHEY and SMNVEV. From its cysteine to its phenylalanine, the CDR3 spans 14 amino acids. Of the read, only the CDR3 DNA is kept; its 42 bases are in frame from base 1. V was cut back by 6 bases and J by 6 bases, leaving a gap of 14 bases between them. Results the study describes overall, beyond this receptor: After treatment with radiotherapy and ipilimumab, TCR clones that originated in tumors expanded in peripheral blood. The strongest predictors of response were reported to be early dynamic shifts in blood T cell clones along with a rise in serum interferon-beta following radiation.

In this chain, TRBV27 is recombined with TRBJ2-2; the D gene could be TRBD1 or TRBD2, each one agreeing over 5 bases. This material consisted of peripheral blood, taken from a patient treated with radiotherapy plus ipilimumab. This sequence originates from a human donor with non-small cell lung cancer that progressed on radiotherapy plus ipilimumab. Here the CDR3 is given as CASRRDLGAGELFF. DNA sequence: TGTGCCAGCAGGAGGGACCTCGGCGCCGGGGAGCTGTTTTTT.